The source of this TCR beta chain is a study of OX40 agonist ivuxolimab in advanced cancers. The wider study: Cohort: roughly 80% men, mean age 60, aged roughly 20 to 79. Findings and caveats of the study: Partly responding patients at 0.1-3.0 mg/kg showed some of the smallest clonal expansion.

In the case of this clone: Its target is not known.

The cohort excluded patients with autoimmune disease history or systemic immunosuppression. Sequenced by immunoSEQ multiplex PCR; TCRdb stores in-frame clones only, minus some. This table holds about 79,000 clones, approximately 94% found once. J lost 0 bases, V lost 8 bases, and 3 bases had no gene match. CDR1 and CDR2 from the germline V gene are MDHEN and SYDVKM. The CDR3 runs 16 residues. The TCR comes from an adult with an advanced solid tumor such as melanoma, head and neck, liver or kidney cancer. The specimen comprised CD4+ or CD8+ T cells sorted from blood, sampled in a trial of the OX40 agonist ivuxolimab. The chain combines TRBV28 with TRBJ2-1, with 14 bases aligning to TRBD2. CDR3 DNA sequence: TGTGCCAGCGGACTAGCGGGAGGATTCTCCTACAATGAGCAGTTCTTC. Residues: CASGLAGGFSYNEQFF.